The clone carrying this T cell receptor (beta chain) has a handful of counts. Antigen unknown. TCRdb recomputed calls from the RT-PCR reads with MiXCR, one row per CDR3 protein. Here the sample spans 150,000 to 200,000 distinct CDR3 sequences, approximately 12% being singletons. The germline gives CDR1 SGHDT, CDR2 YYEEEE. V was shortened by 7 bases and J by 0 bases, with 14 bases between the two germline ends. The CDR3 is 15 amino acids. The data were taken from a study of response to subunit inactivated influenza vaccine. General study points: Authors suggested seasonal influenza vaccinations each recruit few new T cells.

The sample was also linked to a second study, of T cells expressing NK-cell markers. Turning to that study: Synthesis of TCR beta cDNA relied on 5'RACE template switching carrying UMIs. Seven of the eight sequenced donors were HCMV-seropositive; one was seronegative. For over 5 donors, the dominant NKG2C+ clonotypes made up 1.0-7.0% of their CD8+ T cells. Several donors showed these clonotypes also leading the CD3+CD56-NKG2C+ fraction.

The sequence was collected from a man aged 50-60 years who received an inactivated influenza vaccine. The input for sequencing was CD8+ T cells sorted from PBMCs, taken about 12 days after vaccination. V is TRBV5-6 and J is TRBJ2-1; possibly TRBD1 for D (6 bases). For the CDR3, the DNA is TGTGCCAGCCGGGGAAGGGGGAGCTCCTACAATGAGCAGTTCTTC. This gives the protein CASRGRGSSYNEQFF. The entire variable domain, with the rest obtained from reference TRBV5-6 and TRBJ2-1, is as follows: DAGVTQSPTHLIKTRGQQVTLRCSPKSGHDTVSWYQQALGQGPQFIFQYYEEEERQRGNFPDRFSGHQFPNYSSELNVNALLLGDSALYLCASRGRGSSYNEQFFGPGTRLTVL.